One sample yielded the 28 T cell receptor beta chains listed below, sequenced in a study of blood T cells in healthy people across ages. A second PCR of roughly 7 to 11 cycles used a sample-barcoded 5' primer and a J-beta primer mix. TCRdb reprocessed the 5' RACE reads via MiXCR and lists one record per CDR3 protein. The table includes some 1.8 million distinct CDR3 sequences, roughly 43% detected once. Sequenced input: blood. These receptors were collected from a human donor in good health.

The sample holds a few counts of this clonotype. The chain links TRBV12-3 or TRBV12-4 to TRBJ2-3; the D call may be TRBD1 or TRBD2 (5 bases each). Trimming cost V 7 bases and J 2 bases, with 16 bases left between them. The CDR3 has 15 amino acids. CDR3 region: CASTLGDASTDTQYF. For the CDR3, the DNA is TGTGCCAGCACCTTGGGGGACGCATCCACAGATACGCAGTATTTT.

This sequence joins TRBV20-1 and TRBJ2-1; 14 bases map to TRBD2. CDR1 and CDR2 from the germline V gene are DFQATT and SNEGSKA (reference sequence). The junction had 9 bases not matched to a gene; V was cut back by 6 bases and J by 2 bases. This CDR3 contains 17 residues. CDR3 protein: CSARGLAGVITYNEQFF. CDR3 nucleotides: TGCAGTGCAAGGGGACTAGCGGGGGTGATCACCTACAATGAGCAGTTCTTC.

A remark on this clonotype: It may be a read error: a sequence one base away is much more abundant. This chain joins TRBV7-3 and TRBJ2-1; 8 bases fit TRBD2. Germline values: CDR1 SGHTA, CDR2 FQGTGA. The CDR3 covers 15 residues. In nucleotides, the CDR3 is TGTGGCAGCAGCTTAAACGGGGGGGGCAAAGATGAGCAGTTCTTC. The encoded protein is CGSSLNGGGKDEQFF.

CDR3: CASSRGPSGDYGYTF. The CDR3 nucleotides read TGTGCCAGCAGCCGGGGACCTTCAGGGGACTATGGCTACACCTTC. This chain connects TRBV5-6 to TRBJ1-2, with D tentatively TRBD1 (6 bases). The CDR3 is 15 amino acids. Germline CDR1 and CDR2: SGHDT and YYEEEE. V dropped 4 bases and J dropped 3 bases, with 16 bases sitting between them. Full variable domain (missing parts from reference TRBV5-6 and TRBJ1-2): DAGVTQSPTHLIKTRGQQVTLRCSPKSGHDTVSWYQQALGQGPQFIFQYYEEEERQRGNFPDRFSGHQFPNYSSELNVNALLLGDSALYLCASSRGPSGDYGYTFGSGTRLTVV.

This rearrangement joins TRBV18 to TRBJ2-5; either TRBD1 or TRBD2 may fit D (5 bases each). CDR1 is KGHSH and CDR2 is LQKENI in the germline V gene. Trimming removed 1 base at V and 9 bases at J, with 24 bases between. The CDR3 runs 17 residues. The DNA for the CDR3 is TGTGCCAGCTCACCACGAGAGCCAGGGACGAGCGGCGGGTCCCAGTACTTC. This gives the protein CASSPREPGTSGGSQYF. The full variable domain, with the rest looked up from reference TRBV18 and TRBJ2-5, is NAGVMQNPRHLVRRRGQEARLRCSPMKGHSHVYWYRQLPEEGLKFMVYLQKENIIDESGMPKERFSAEFPKEGPSILRIQQVVRGDSAAYFCASSPREPGTSGGSQYFGPGTRLLVL.

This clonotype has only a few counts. CDR3 in amino acids: CSAYLAGGNEQFF. The CDR3 DNA reads TGCAGTGCTTACCTAGCGGGGGGAAATGAGCAGTTCTTC. The chain couples TRBV20-1 to TRBJ2-1, with 11 bases that match TRBD2. V gave up 5 bases and J gave up 7 bases; unmatched junction bases: 4. The CDR3 loop spans 13 amino acids. The V gene's germline CDR1 is DFQATT and CDR2 SNEGSKA (reference sequence).

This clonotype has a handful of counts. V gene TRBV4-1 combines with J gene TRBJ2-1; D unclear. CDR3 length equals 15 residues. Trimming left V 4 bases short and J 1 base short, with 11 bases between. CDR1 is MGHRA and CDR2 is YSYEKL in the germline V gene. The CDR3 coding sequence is TGCGCCAGCAGCCCCATGGGTCAGTCCTACAATGAGCAGTTCTTC. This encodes CASSPMGQSYNEQFF.

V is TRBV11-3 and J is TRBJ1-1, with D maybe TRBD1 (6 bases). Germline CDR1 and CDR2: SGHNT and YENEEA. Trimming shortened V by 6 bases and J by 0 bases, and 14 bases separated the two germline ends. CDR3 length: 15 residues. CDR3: CASRFRGGMNTEAFF. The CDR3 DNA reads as TGTGCCAGCAGATTCAGGGGAGGGATGAACACTGAAGCTTTCTTT.

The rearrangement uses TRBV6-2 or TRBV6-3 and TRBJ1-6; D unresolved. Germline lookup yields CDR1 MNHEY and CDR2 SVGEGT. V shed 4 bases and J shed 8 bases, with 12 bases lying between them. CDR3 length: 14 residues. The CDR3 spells CASSSRAEDSPLHF. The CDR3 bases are TGTGCCAGCAGTTCAAGAGCGGAGGATTCACCCCTCCACTTT.

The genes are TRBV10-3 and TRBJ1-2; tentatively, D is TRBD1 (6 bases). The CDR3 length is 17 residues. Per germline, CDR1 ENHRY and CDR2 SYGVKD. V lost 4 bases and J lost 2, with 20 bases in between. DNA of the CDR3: TGTGCCATCAGTGGAGATCCCTCAGGGGTCGGAAACTATGGCTACACCTTC. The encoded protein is CAISGDPSGVGNYGYTF.

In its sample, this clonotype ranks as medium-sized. This CDR3 is CASSLGYNEQFF. The CDR3 region has the DNA TGTGCCAGCAGCTTGGGTTACAATGAGCAGTTCTTC. The chain carries TRBV12-3 or TRBV12-4 and TRBJ2-1; D not certain. Trimming took 6 bases from V and 4 from J, leaving 7 bases between them. The CDR3 consists of 12 residues.

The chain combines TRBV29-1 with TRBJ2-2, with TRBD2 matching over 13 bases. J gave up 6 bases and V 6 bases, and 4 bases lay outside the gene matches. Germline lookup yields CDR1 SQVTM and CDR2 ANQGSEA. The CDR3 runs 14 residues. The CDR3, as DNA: TGCAGCGTAGGGACTAGCGGGGCCTCCGGGGAGCTGTTTTTT. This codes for CSVGTSGASGELFF.

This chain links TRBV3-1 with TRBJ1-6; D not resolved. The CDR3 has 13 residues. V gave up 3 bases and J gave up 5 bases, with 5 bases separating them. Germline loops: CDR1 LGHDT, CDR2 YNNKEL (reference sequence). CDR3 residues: CASSQLDNSPLHF. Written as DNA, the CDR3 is TGTGCCAGCAGCCAGCTTGATAATTCACCCCTCCACTTT.

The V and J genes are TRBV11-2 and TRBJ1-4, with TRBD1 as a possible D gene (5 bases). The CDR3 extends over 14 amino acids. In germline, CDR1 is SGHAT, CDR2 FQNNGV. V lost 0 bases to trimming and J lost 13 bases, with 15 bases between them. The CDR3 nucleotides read TGTGCCAGCAGCTTAGACATGGGACTGTCCCGACTGTTTTTT. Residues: CASSLDMGLSRLFF.

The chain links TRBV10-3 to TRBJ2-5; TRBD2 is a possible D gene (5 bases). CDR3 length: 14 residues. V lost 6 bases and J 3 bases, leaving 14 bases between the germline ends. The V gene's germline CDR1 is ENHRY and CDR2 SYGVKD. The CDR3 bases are TGTGCCATCAGCGCGAGGGTGGGTGAAGAGACCCAGTACTTC. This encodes CAISARVGEETQYF.

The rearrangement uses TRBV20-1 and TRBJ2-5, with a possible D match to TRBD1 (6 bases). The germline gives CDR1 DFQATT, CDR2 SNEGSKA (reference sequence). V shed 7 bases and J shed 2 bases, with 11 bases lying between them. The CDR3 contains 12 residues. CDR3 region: CSGGGPQETQYF. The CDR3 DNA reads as TGCAGTGGAGGGGGACCTCAAGAGACCCAGTACTTC.

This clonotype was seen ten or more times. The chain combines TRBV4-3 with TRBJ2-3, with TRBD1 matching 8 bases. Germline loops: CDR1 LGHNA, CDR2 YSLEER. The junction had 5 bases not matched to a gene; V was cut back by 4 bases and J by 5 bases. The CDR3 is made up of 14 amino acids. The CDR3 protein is CASSPGQGRDTQYF. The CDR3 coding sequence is TGCGCCAGCAGCCCCGGACAGGGAAGAGATACGCAGTATTTT.

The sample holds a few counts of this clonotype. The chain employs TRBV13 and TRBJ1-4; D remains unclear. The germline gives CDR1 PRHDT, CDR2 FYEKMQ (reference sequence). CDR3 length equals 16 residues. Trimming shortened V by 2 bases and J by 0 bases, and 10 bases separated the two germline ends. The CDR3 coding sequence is TGTGCCAGCAGCTTATTCGGAGAGGCAACTAATGAAAAACTGTTTTTT. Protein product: CASSLFGEATNEKLFF.

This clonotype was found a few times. The CDR3 protein is CASSEGVGGGLETQYF. DNA of the CDR3: TGTGCCAGCAGTGAAGGGGTAGGGGGCGGATTAGAGACCCAGTACTTC. This sequence joins TRBV6-1 and TRBJ2-5; 7 positions agree with TRBD1. The CDR3 covers 16 residues. The V segment lost 1 base and the J segment 4 bases; nucleotides outside the gene matches: 9. The germline gives CDR1 MNHNS, CDR2 SASEGT.

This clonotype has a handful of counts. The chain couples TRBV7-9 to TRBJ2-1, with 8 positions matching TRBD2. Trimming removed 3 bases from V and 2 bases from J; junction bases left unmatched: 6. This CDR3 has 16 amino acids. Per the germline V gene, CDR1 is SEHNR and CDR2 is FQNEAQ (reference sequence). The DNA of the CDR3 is TGTGCCAGCAGCTTGGGCGGGGGGCCCGCCTACAATGAGCAGTTCTTC. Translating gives CASSLGGGPAYNEQFF.

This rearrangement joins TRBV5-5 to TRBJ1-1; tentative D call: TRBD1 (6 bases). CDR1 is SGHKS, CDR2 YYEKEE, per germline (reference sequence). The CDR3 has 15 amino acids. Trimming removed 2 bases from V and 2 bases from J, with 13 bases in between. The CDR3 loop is CASSFSGRGNTEAFF. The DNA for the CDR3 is TGTGCCAGCAGCTTTTCTGGCAGGGGTAACACTGAAGCTTTCTTT.

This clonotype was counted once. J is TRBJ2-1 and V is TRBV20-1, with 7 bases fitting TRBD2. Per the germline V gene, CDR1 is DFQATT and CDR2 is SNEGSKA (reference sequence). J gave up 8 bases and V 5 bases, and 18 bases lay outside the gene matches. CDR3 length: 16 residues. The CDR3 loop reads CSAGPRGRGMIDEQFF. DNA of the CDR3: TGCAGTGCTGGCCCGCGTGGGAGGGGAATGATTGATGAGCAGTTCTTC.

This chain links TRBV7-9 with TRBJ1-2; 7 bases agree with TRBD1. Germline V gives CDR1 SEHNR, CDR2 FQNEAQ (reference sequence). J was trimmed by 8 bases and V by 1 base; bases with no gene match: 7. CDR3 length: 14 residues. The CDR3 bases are TGTGCCAGCAGCTTAGGAGACAGGGAGTCGGGCTACACCTTC. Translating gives CASSLGDRESGYTF.

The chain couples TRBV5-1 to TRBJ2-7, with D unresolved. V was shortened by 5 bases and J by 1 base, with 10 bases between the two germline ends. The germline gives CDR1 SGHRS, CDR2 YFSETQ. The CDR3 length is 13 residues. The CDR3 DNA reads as TGCGCCAGCAGGGCTCAACCATCCTACGAGCAGTACTTC. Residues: CASRAQPSYEQYF.

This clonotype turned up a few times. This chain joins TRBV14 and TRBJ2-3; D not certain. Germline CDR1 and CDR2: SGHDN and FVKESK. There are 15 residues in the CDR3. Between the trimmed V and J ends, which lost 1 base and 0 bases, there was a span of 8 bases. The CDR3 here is CASSQGLRSTDTQYF. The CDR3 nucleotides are TGTGCCAGCAGCCAAGGTCTTCGGAGCACAGATACGCAGTATTTT.

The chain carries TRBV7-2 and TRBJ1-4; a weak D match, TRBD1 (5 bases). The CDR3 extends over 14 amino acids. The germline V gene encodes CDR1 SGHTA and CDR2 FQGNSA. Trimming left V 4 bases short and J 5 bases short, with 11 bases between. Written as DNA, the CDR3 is TGTGCCAGCAGCTGGAGGGGATCCAATGAAAAACTGTTTTTT. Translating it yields CASSWRGSNEKLFF.

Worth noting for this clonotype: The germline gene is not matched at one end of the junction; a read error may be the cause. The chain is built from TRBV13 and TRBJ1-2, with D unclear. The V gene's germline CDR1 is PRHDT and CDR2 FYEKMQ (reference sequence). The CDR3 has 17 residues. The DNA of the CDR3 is TGTGCCAGCAGCTTAGATGCCTGGGGTCTGACTAACTATGGTTACACCTTC. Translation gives CASSLDAWGLTNYGYTF.

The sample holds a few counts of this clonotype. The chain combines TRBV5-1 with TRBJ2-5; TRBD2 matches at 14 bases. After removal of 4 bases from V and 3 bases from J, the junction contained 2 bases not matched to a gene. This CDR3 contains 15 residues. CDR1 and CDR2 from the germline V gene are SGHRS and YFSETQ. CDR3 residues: CASSTGLAGEETQYF. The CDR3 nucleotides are TGCGCCAGCAGCACGGGACTAGCGGGGGAAGAGACCCAGTACTTC.